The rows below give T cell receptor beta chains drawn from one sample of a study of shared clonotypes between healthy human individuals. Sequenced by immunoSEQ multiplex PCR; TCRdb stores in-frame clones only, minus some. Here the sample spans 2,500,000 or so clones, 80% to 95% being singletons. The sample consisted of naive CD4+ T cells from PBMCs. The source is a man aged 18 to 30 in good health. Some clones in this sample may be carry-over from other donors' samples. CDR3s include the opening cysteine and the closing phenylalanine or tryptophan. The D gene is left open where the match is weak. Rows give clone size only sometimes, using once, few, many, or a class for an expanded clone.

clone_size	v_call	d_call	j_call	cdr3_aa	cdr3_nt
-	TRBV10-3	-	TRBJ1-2	CAISGTGANYGYTF	TGTGCCATCAGCGGGACCGGTGCTAACTATGGCTACACCTTC
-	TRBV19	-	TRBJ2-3	CASSIGAGADTQYF	TGTGCCAGTAGTATAGGAGCAGGGGCAGATACGCAGTATTTT
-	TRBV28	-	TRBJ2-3	CASSPRSTQYF	TGTGCCAGCAGTCCAAGGAGTACGCAGTATTTT
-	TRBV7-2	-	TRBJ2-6	CASSQRPGANVLTF	TGTGCCAGCAGCCAGCGTCCTGGGGCCAACGTCCTGACTTTC
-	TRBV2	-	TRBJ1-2	CASSYTGISSGYTF	TGTGCCAGCAGTTATACAGGGATCTCCAGTGGCTACACCTTC
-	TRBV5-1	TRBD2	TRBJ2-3	CASSVLTSGREDTQYF	TGCGCCAGCAGCGTTTTGACTAGCGGGAGGGAAGATACGCAGTATTTT
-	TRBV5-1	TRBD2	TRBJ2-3	CASSPGTSGNTDTQYF	TGCGCCAGCAGCCCAGGGACTAGCGGAAACACAGATACGCAGTATTTT
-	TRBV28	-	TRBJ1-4	CASSLGKRANEKLFF	TGTGCCAGCAGTTTGGGGAAAAGAGCTAATGAAAAACTGTTTTTT
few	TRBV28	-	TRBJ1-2	CASSRRVDYGYTF	TGTGCCAGCAGTCGCAGGGTCGACTATGGCTACACCTTC
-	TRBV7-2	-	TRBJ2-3	CASSPPTDTQYF	TGTGCCAGCAGCCCTCCAACAGATACGCAGTATTTT
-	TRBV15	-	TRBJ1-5	CATSRDKGQPQHF	TGTGCCACCAGCAGAGATAAAGGTCAGCCCCAGCATTTT
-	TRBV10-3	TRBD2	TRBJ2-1	CAISPTSGAYNEQFF	TGTGCCATCAGCCCGACTAGCGGAGCCTACAATGAGCAGTTCTTC
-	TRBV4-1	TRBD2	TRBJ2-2	CASSQAPPLAVPNTGELFF	TGCGCCAGCAGCCAAGCCCCTCCCCTAGCGGTTCCGAACACCGGGGAGCTGTTTTTT
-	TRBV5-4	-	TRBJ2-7	CASSGGRDNSYEQYF	TGTGCCAGCAGCGGGGGGAGGGACAACTCCTACGAGCAGTACTTC
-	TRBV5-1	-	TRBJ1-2	CASSLPGVGYTF	TGCGCCAGCAGCTTACCAGGGGTTGGCTACACCTTC
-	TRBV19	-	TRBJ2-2	CASSTRTGSNTGELFF	TGTGCCAGTAGTACCAGGACGGGCTCGAACACCGGGGAGCTGTTTTTT
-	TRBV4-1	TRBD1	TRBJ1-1	CASSQPTRTGGIAEAFF	TGCGCCAGCAGCCAACCTACCAGGACAGGGGGAATCGCTGAAGCTTTCTTT
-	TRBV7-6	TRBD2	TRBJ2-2	CASRRLAGSNTGELFF	TGTGCCAGCAGAAGACTAGCGGGCTCAAACACCGGGGAGCTGTTTTTT
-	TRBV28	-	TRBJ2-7	CASRAAGYEQYF	TGTGCCAGCAGGGCGGCAGGCTACGAGCAGTACTTC
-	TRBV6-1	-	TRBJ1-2	CASSVGDYGYTF	TGTGCCAGCAGTGTTGGGGACTATGGCTACACCTTC
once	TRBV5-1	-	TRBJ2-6	CASSPGGAGANVLTF	TGCGCCAGCAGCCCGGGGGGCGCTGGGGCCAACGTCCTGACTTTC
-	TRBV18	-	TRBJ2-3	CASSGQVPSTDTQYF	TGTGCCAGCTCAGGACAAGTACCTAGCACAGATACGCAGTATTTT
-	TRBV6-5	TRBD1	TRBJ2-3	CASSRQGMGTDTQYF	TGTGCCAGCAGCCGACAGGGGATGGGCACAGATACGCAGTATTTT
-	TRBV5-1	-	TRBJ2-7	CASSPTAASFEQYF	TGCGCCAGCAGCCCTACCGCGGCAAGCTTTGAGCAGTACTTC
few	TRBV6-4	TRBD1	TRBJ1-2	CASSATGEYGYTF	TGTGCCAGCAGCGCAACAGGGGAGTATGGCTACACCTTC
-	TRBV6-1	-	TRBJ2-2	CASSVTATGLFF	TGTGCCAGCAGCGTAACCGCGACTGGGCTGTTTTTT
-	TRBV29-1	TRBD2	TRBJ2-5	CSATGRGAPKEETQYF	TGCAGCGCAACAGGGCGGGGGGCCCCCAAGGAAGAGACCCAGTACTTC
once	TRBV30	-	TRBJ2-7	CAWSVGAAEQYF	TGTGCCTGGAGTGTCGGAGCCGCCGAGCAGTACTTC
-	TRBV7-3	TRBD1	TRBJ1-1	CASSPGTGTAFF	TGTGCCAGCAGCCCAGGGACAGGGACGGCTTTCTTT
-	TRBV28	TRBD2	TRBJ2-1	CASTRLLAGDLAHNEQFF	TGTGCCAGCACACGGCTACTAGCGGGGGACCTCGCCCACAATGAGCAGTTCTTC
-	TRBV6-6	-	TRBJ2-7	CASSSAGKSNEQYF	TGTGCCAGCAGTTCCGCCGGGAAGTCTAACGAGCAGTACTTC
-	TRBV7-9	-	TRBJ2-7	CASSKYGGHSPYEQYF	TGTGCCAGCAGCAAATACGGGGGCCACTCCCCCTACGAGCAGTACTTC
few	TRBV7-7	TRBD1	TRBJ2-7	CASSVGQGSSYEQYF	TGTGCCAGCAGCGTAGGACAGGGAAGCTCCTACGAGCAGTACTTC
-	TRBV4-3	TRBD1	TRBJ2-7	CARPGQGANEQYF	TGCGCCAGACCCGGACAGGGGGCCAACGAGCAGTACTTC
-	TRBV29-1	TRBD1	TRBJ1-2	CSVGPGQVNYGYTF	TGCAGCGTTGGTCCGGGACAGGTTAACTATGGCTACACCTTC
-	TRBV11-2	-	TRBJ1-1	CASSPQTGGTEAFF	TGTGCCAGCAGCCCCCAAACGGGGGGCACTGAAGCTTTCTTT
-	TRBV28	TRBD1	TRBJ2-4	CASSQLTGEANIQYF	TGTGCCAGCAGCCAGTTGACAGGGGAGGCAAACATTCAGTACTTC
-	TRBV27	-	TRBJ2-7	CASSLGGWGWEPGFTAYEQYF	TGTGCCAGCAGTTTAGGGGGATGGGGCTGGGAACCCGGATTTACGGCCTACGAGCAGTACTTC
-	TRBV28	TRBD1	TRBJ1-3	CASSPRDRVGNTIYF	TGTGCCAGCAGCCCTCGGGACAGGGTAGGAAACACCATATATTTT
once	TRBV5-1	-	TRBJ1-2	CASSLAASHNYGYTF	TGCGCCAGCAGCTTGGCCGCTTCTCATAACTATGGCTACACCTTC
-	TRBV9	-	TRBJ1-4	CASSVGQINEKLFF	TGTGCCAGCAGCGTCGGACAGATTAATGAAAAACTGTTTTTT